These 28 T cell receptor beta chains originate from one sample sequenced in a study of T cell repertoires in cytomegalovirus infection. TCRdb redid the calling of the reads with MiXCR, one entry per CDR3 protein. Found here are a few hundred thousand distinct CDR3 sequences, roughly 34% of them singletons; the top ten hold around an eighth. The antigens these receptors bind are not known. The specimen comprised cultured PBMCs, sampled from culture after CMV antigen stimulation. The source of these receptors is a human donor in good health (CMV status not recorded). Some clones in this sample may be carry-over from other donors' samples.

The gene calls are TRBV13 and TRBJ1-2, with TRBD1 identical over 8 bases. The trim removed 3 bases at V and 7 bases at J, leaving 7 bases unmatched. CDR1 and CDR2 from the germline V gene are PRHDT and FYEKMQ (reference sequence). This CDR3 contains 14 residues. The CDR3 loop is CASSFLLDRAGYTF. Written as DNA, the CDR3 is TGTGCCAGCAGCTTTCTTTTGGACAGGGCTGGCTACACCTTC.

The chain joins TRBV30 to TRBJ1-2; D ambiguous. This CDR3 region has 15 residues. Trimming removed 0 bases from V and 0 bases from J, with 11 bases in between. CDR1 and CDR2 (germline): GTSNPN, SVGIG (reference sequence). The CDR3 here is CAWSVMVGSNYGYTF. Here the CDR3 DNA reads TGTGCCTGGAGTGTAATGGTCGGGTCTAACTATGGCTACACCTTC. Based on the CDR3 plus reference TRBV30 and TRBJ1-2, the full variable domain is SQTIHQWPATLVQPVGSPLSLECTVEGTSNPNLYWYRQAAGRGLQLLFYSVGIGQISSEVPQNLSASRPQDRQFILSSKKLLLSDSGFYLCAWSVMVGSNYGYTFGSGTRLTVV.

The chain uses TRBV2 and TRBJ1-5, with unresolved D. This CDR3 is 14 amino acids long. V was pared by 7 bases and J by 0 bases, with 10 bases between. From germline, CDR1 is SNHLY and CDR2 FYNNEI. CDR3 in amino acids: CASNPGYSNQPQHF. Written as DNA, the CDR3 is TGTGCCAGCAACCCCGGTTATAGCAATCAGCCCCAGCATTTT.

The CDR3 DNA is TGTGCCAGCAGTTACTTGGGGGCAGGGTCGCCGGGAGGCTACACCTTC. Translation gives CASSYLGAGSPGGYTF. The chain joins TRBV6-2 or TRBV6-3 to TRBJ1-2, with D maybe TRBD1 (6 bases). The CDR3 spans 16 residues. V shed 1 base and J shed 8 bases, with 20 bases lying between them. From germline, CDR1 is MNHEY and CDR2 SVGEGT.

This sequence joins TRBV7-8 and TRBJ1-2; 7 bases match TRBD1. Germline loops: CDR1 SGHVS, CDR2 FQNEAQ. The V and J ends lost 4 bases and 7 bases, in that order; junction bases with no gene match: 12. This CDR3 has 15 amino acids. CDR3 protein: CASSSTEQGRRGYTF. Here the CDR3 DNA reads TGTGCCAGCAGCTCCACCGAACAGGGGAGGCGTGGCTACACCTTC.

This clonotype was found a few times. The chain has TRBV24-1 and TRBJ2-7; no firm D call. The CDR3 length is 14 residues. Per germline, CDR1 KGHDR and CDR2 SFDVKD. The V and J ends lost 3 bases and 2 bases respectively, with 10 bases between them. CDR3 residues: CATSDLTPPYEQYF. The CDR3 bases are TGTGCCACCAGTGATCTGACACCGCCCTACGAGCAGTACTTC.

The chain uses TRBV6-6 and TRBJ1-3; D is uncertain. The CDR3 extends over 14 amino acids. Germline assignment: CDR1 MNHNY and CDR2 SVGAGI (reference sequence). Trimming took 4 bases from V and 0 from J, leaving 7 bases between them. CDR3 bases: TGTGCCAGCAGTTCTGAGGTCTCTGGAAACACCATATATTTT. Protein product: CASSSEVSGNTIYF.

This clonotype was observed a handful of times. The chain couples TRBV24-1 to TRBJ2-1, with D possibly being TRBD2 (5 bases). CDR1 is KGHDR, CDR2 SFDVKD, per germline. The V end was cut by 9 bases, the J end by 8 bases, with 19 bases between. This CDR3 contains 14 residues. In DNA, the CDR3 is TGTGCCACCGGTACTAGACGGTCCATTGATGAGCAGTTCTTC. This translates into CATGTRRSIDEQFF.

The chain combines TRBV5-6 with TRBJ1-1; D might be TRBD1 (6 bases). The germline V gene encodes CDR1 SGHDT and CDR2 YYEEEE. V lost 1 base to trimming and J lost 3 bases, with 10 bases between them. The length of the CDR3 is 14 residues. CDR3 amino acids: CASSLRGAHTEAFF. CDR3 bases: TGTGCCAGCAGCTTGAGGGGGGCGCACACTGAAGCTTTCTTT.

The gene calls are TRBV20-1 and TRBJ1-2, with no clear D. The V end was cut by 3 bases, the J end by 4 bases, with 9 bases between. The CDR3 is 12 residues long. Germline V gene data show CDR1 as DFQATT and CDR2 as SNEGSKA (reference sequence). The CDR3 DNA follows: TGCAGTGCTAGTAGCGGCAGCTATGGCTACACCTTC. Translation: CSASSGSYGYTF.

This clonotype was counted a few times. V is TRBV7-8 and J is TRBJ2-6; 7 bases are a match to TRBD2. Germline CDR1 SGHVS, CDR2 FQNEAQ. V shed 0 bases, J shed 2 bases, and the junction held 4 bases outside the gene matches. The CDR3 spans 17 residues. The CDR3 spells CASSLAPGRTGANVLTF. DNA for the CDR3: TGTGCCAGCAGCTTAGCTCCCGGGAGGACTGGGGCCAACGTCCTGACTTTC.

This chain joins TRBV29-1 and TRBJ1-1; unclear D gene. V gave up 4 bases and J gave up 1 base, with 4 bases separating them. CDR3 length: 11 amino acids. The germline V gene encodes CDR1 SQVTM and CDR2 ANQGSEA. DNA for the CDR3: TGCAGCGTTGGGAAGAACACTGAAGCTTTCTTT. Translated, it gives CSVGKNTEAFF.

The CDR3 DNA reads TGTGCCAGCAGTTTAGGTAGCGGGGGCTCCTACGAGCAGTACTTC. Translation gives CASSLGSGGSYEQYF. The rearrangement joins TRBV28 to TRBJ2-7, with TRBD2 matching over 9 bases. Germline assignment: CDR1 MDHEN and CDR2 SYDVKM. The CDR3 has 15 amino acids. After removal of 2 bases from V and 0 bases from J, the junction contained 2 bases not matched to a gene.

This rearrangement joins TRBV6-2 or TRBV6-3 to TRBJ2-7; 9 nucleotides line up with TRBD2. This CDR3 has 13 amino acids. Germline values: CDR1 MNHEY, CDR2 SVGEGT. The CDR3 DNA follows: TGTGCCAGCGGTCTAGCGGGATCCTACGAGCAGTGCGTC. Its translation is CASGLAGSYEQCV.

This clonotype was observed at least ten times. The CDR3 nucleotides read TGTGCCAGCAGCAACTACGGGACTAGCGGGATTAATGAGCAGTTCTTC. Translated, it gives CASSNYGTSGINEQFF. The chain combines TRBV7-2 with TRBJ2-1; 13 nucleotides line up with TRBD2. The CDR3 has 16 amino acids. Germline V gene data show CDR1 as SGHTA and CDR2 as FQGNSA. With 5 bases clipped from V and 7 bases from J, the junction kept 8 bases outside the gene matches.

This clonotype was recorded once. This chain links TRBV3-1 with TRBJ2-1; 7 bases align to TRBD2. The CDR3 has 16 amino acids. Germline V gives CDR1 LGHDT, CDR2 YNNKEL (reference sequence). The V segment lost 1 base and the J segment 7 bases; nucleotides outside the gene matches: 10. The CDR3 nucleotides are TGTGCCAGCAGCCAAGGGCTAGCGGCCTTCTTTAATGAGCAGTTCTTC. This encodes CASSQGLAAFFNEQFF.

The chain has TRBV7-9 and TRBJ2-3, with D perhaps matching TRBD1 or TRBD2 (5 bases each). Looked up from germline, CDR1 is SEHNR and CDR2 is FQNEAQ (reference sequence). Trimming stripped 0 bases from V and 2 bases from J, with 12 bases between. This CDR3 contains 16 residues. CDR3 nucleotides: TGTGCCAGCAGCTTAGCGGGGACCAGCTCCACAGATACGCAGTATTTT. It is translated as CASSLAGTSSTDTQYF.

In its sample, this clonotype was seen a few times. V and J are TRBV19 and TRBJ1-1, with D possibly being TRBD1 (6 bases). CDR1 is LNHDA, CDR2 SQIVND, per germline (reference sequence). V lost 4 bases and J lost 0, with 15 bases in between. The CDR3 runs 16 residues. For the CDR3, the DNA is TGTGCCAGTAGTAGCCCTTACAGGGTCGTGAACACTGAAGCTTTCTTT. Translation: CASSSPYRVVNTEAFF.

The chain joins TRBV28 to TRBJ2-7; maybe TRBD1 (5 bases). The CDR3 is 15 residues long. Per germline, CDR1 MDHEN and CDR2 SYDVKM. V gave up 2 bases and J gave up 5 bases, with 16 bases separating them. The CDR3 DNA reads as TGTGCCAGCAGTTTAGCACAGGTATACAACGACGAGCAGTACTTC. Translating it yields CASSLAQVYNDEQYF. Together with reference TRBV28 and TRBJ2-7, the CDR3 gives the full variable domain: DVKVTQSSRYLVKRTGEKVFLECVQDMDHENMFWYRQDPGLGLRLIYFSYDVKMKEKGDIPEGYSVSREKKERFSLILESASTNQTSMYLCASSLAQVYNDEQYFGPGTRLTVT.

V and J are TRBV28 and TRBJ2-7; 8 bases agree with TRBD1. Per the germline V gene, CDR1 is MDHEN and CDR2 is SYDVKM. The CDR3 loop spans 20 amino acids. The V and J ends lost 7 bases and 1 base, in that order; junction bases with no gene match: 24. CDR3 nucleotides: TGTGCCAGCAAAGTTCGTCTGGGACAGGAGGTTTTATCCAAGTCCTACGAGCAGTACTTC. Protein sequence: CASKVRLGQEVLSKSYEQYF.

This chain joins TRBV10-3 and TRBJ2-1; 7 bases fit TRBD2. The CDR3 totals 15 residues. V gave up 2 bases and J gave up 8 bases; unmatched junction bases: 9. Per germline, CDR1 ENHRY and CDR2 SYGVKD. The CDR3 DNA is TGTGCCATCAGTGAGAATCCGGGAGGATCGGATGAGCAGTTCTTC. As protein: CAISENPGGSDEQFF.

The rearrangement links TRBV6-5 to TRBJ2-7; TRBD2 agrees at 13 bases. CDR3 length: 13 residues. J gave up 7 bases and V 6 bases, and 3 bases lay outside the gene matches. CDR1 and CDR2 from the germline V gene are MNHEY and SVGAGI. CDR3 residues: CASSLGLAGEQYV. CDR3 DNA: TGTGCCAGCAGCTTGGGACTAGCGGGAGAGCAGTACGTC.

In this sample, this clonotype turned up a few times. V is TRBV3-1 and J is TRBJ1-2, with a weak D call TRBD1 (5 bases). The CDR3 extends over 12 amino acids. CDR1 is LGHDT, CDR2 YNNKEL, per germline (reference sequence). V was cut by 0 bases and J by 8 bases, with 7 bases left in between. CDR3 sequence: CASSQEGEGYTF. CDR3 nucleotides: TGTGCCAGCAGCCAAGAAGGGGAAGGCTACACCTTC. The entire variable domain, with the rest obtained from reference TRBV3-1 and TRBJ1-2, is as follows: DTAVSQTPKYLVTQMGNDKSIKCEQNLGHDTMYWYKQDSKKFLKIMFSYNNKELIINETVPNRFSPKSPDKAHLNLHINSLELGDSAVYFCASSQEGEGYTFGSGTRLTVV.

The table lists this clonotype with a few counts. V is TRBV6-1 and J is TRBJ2-1; no clear D gene. Trimming removed 6 bases at V and 8 bases at J, with 8 bases between. CDR1 MNHNS and CDR2 SASEGT come from the germline V gene. The CDR3 consists of 11 residues. CDR3 nucleotide sequence: TGTGCCAGCAGCCCAGGCCATGAGCAGTTCTTC. It codes for CASSPGHEQFF.

This clonotype occurred once. V is TRBV6-2 or TRBV6-3 and J is TRBJ2-2; TRBD2 matches 7 bases. The junction had 5 bases not matched to a gene; V was cut back by 7 bases and J by 6 bases. The CDR3 loop spans 13 amino acids. Germline loops: CDR1 MNHEY, CDR2 SVGEGT. CDR3 sequence reads: CASKLAGAGELFF. Written as DNA, the CDR3 is TGTGCCAGCAAACTGGCGGGGGCCGGGGAGCTGTTTTTT.

This clonotype turned up a few times. The chain couples TRBV2 to TRBJ2-7; 10 bases agree with TRBD2. The CDR3 has 15 residues. Germline V gives CDR1 SNHLY, CDR2 FYNNEI. Unmatched junction bases numbered 16, after V lost 7 bases and J lost 10 bases. CDR3 amino acids: CASTPGRLAGENQYV. CDR3 sequence (DNA): TGTGCCAGCACCCCAGGGAGGCTAGCGGGAGAAAATCAGTACGTC.

This clonotype was observed a handful of times. This chain links TRBV12-3 or TRBV12-4 with TRBJ1-5; no clear D gene. V lost 2 bases and J 5 bases, leaving 13 bases between the germline ends. The CDR3 runs to 15 residues. CDR3 amino acids: CASSLWEGKDQPQHF. CDR3 nucleotide sequence: TGTGCCAGCAGTTTATGGGAGGGAAAGGATCAGCCCCAGCATTTT.

The V and J genes are TRBV7-2 and TRBJ2-1, with D uncertain. The CDR3 is 14 amino acids. Germline values: CDR1 SGHTA, CDR2 FQGNSA. V was trimmed by 3 bases and J by 6 bases, leaving 12 bases between them. The CDR3 DNA reads TGTGCCAGCAGCTTTGCCGAGCCTCCCAATGAGCAGTTCTTC. Translated, it gives CASSFAEPPNEQFF.